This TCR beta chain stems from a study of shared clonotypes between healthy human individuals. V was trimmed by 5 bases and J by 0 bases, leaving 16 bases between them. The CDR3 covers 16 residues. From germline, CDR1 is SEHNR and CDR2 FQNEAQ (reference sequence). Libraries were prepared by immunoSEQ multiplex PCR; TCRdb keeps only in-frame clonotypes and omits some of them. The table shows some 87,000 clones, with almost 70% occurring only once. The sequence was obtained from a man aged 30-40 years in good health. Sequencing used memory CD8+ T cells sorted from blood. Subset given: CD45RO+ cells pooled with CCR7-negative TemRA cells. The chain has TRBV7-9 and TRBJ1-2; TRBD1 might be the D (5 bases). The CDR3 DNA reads TGTGCCAGCAGCAACGGGACTGTCAACCCTAACTATGGCTACACCTTC. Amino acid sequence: CASSNGTVNPNYGYTF.